The rows below give T cell receptor beta chains drawn from one sample of a study of patients and donors after allogeneic stem cell transplantation. MiXCR was run by TCRdb on the RT-PCR reads, yielding one entry per CDR3 protein. The sample lists about a million distinct CDR3 sequences; more than 15% were seen once. The sample consisted of blood, either unsorted or a sorted T cell fraction (not recorded which). The receptor set was obtained from a human donor who was either an allogeneic HSCT recipient or a stem cell or donor lymphocyte infusion donor (not recorded which). It is not recorded whose cells these are; they may come from a transplant donor. CDR3s include the opening cysteine and the closing phenylalanine or tryptophan. Each record gives: CDR3 length, V gene, D gene, CDR3 protein. D genes are given only for firm matches.

16	TRBV7-2	TRBD2	CASSLRTSGVYNEQFF
15	TRBV15	TRBD2	CATSGPGLGGDTQYF
12	TRBV20-1	-	CSARGYNQPQHF
14	TRBV9	TRBD2	CASSGGLAGLEQFF
14	TRBV29-1	-	CSVEGDAPNYGYTF
14	TRBV2	TRBD2	CASLLGLGRYEQYF
15	TRBV7-9	-	CASSSRDALHYEQYF
14	TRBV12-3/TRBV12-4	TRBD2	CASNSGGPRNEQFF
15	TRBV12-3/TRBV12-4	TRBD1	CASRLTGHPGAPLHF
16	TRBV5-1	TRBD2	CASRFSGPSGGNEQFF
14	TRBV7-3	-	CASSSRGDNYGYTF
14	TRBV2	-	CASSDPGSTDTQYF
15	TRBV7-2	-	CASSLALAMGNIQYF
15	TRBV4-1	TRBD1	CASSLLQGAGQPQHF
17	TRBV12-3/TRBV12-4	TRBD2	CASSLRPSGEPTDTQYF
11	TRBV6-5	-	CASRYRDTQYF
12	TRBV9	-	CASSVGSYKQYF
15	TRBV6-1	-	CASTNRDLAAYEQYF
15	TRBV7-7	-	CASSLALGATGELFF
15	TRBV10-3	-	CAISESRTSTDTQYF
17	TRBV3-1	TRBD2	CASSQDLAGGPDNEQFF
12	TRBV5-1	-	CASRAGNDEQFF
12	TRBV10-3	-	CAISESEGTQYF
14	TRBV7-9	-	CASSLVSEKETQYF
13	TRBV4-1	-	CASSQDRTRDAFF
15	TRBV13	TRBD1	CASSWGQALGKPLHF
14	TRBV12-3/TRBV12-4	-	CASSLNEGSGGYTF
17	TRBV9	TRBD2	CASSALGGSGSQNTQYF
15	TRBV9	TRBD1	CASSSRGQGRSGYTF
17	TRBV28	TRBD2	CASEPIVLAGRGNEQFF
17	TRBV15	-	CATSRVGQGFAGNTIYF
14	TRBV19	-	CASSIATGTGELFF
15	TRBV12-3/TRBV12-4	-	CASSLGQQGEYGYTF
15	TRBV5-1	-	CASSLPGTGTDTQYF
13	TRBV11-2	-	CASSLTRENIQYF
14	TRBV4-3	TRBD1	CASRQGAKYNEQFF